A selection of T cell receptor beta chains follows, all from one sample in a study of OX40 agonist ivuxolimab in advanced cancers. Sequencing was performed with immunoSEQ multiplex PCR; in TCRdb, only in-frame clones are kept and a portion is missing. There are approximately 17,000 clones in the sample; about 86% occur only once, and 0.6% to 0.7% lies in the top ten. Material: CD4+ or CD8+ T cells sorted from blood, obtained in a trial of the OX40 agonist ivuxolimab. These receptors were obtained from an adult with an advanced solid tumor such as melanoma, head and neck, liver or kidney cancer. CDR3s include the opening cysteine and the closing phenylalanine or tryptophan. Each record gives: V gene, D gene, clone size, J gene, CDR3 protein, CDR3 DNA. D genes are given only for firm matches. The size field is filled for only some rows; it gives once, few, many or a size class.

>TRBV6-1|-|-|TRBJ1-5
CASEQGSNQPQHF
TGTGCCAGCGAACAGGGAAGCAATCAGCCCCAGCATTTT
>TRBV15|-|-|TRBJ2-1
CATSRDLEFRPQFF
TGTGCCACCAGCAGAGATCTAGAGTTCAGGCCGCAGTTCTTC
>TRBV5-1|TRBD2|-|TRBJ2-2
CASSRGLAGEETGELFF
TGCGCCAGCAGCAGGGGACTAGCGGGAGAAGAGACCGGGGAGCTGTTTTTT
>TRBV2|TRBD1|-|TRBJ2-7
CASRTGRSRYEQYF
TGTGCCAGCAGGACAGGGAGATCTCGGTACGAGCAGTACTTC
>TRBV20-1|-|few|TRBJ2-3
CSAPDTQYF
TGCAGTGCTCCAGATACGCAGTATTTT
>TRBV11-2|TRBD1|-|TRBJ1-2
CASSLVPGGYGYTF
TGTGCCAGCAGCTTAGTGCCAGGGGGATATGGCTACACCTTC
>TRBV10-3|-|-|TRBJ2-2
CAISERGRAGTGELFF
TGTGCCATCAGTGAGAGGGGCAGGGCGGGCACCGGGGAGCTGTTTTTT
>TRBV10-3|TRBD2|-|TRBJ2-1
CAISERTRTSGRYNEQFF
TGTGCCATCAGTGAGCGAACTCGGACTAGCGGGAGGTACAATGAGCAGTTCTTC
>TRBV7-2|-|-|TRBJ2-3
CASSLQRSDTQYF
TGTGCCAGCAGCCTACAGCGGTCAGATACGCAGTATTTT
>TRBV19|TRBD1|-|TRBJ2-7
CASRDRSYEQYF
TGTGCCAGTAGGGACAGGTCCTACGAGCAGTACTTC
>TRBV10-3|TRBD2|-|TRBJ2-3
CAISGPSGGFSSTDTQYF
TGTGCCATCAGCGGACCTAGCGGGGGGTTCTCTAGCACAGATACGCAGTATTTT
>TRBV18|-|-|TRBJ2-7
CASSPGSYEQYF
TGTGCCAGCTCACCGGGATCCTACGAGCAGTACTTC
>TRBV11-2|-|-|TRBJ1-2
CASSLAGTSYGYTF
TGTGCCAGCAGCTTAGCTGGGACCTCCTATGGCTACACCTTC
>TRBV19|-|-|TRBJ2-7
CASSIGGLSAYEQYF
TGTGCCAGTAGTATAGGCGGTCTAAGCGCTTACGAGCAGTACTTC
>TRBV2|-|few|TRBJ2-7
CASRATRGYEQYF
TGTGCCAGCAGAGCCACACGGGGCTACGAGCAGTACTTC
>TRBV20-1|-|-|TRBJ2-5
CSAPETQYF
TGCAGTGCTCCAGAGACCCAGTACTTC
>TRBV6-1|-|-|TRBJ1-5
CASEVVANQPQHF
TGTGCCAGCGAGGTGGTGGCCAATCAGCCCCAGCATTTT
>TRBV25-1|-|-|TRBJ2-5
CASSRGNQETQYF
TGTGCCAGTTCAAGGGGCAACCAAGAGACCCAGTACTTC
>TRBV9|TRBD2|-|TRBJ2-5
CASSVGTSGGETQYF
TGTGCCAGCAGCGTAGGGACTAGCGGGGGAGAGACCCAGTACTTC
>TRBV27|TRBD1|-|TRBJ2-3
CASSFRGDTQYF
TGTGCCAGCAGTTTCAGGGGGGATACGCAGTATTTT